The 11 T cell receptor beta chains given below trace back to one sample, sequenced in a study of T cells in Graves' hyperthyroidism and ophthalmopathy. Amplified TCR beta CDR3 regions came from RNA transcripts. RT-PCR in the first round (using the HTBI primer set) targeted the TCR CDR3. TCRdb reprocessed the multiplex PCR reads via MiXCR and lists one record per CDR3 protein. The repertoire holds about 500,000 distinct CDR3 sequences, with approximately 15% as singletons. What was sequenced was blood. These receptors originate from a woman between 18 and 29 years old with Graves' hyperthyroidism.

For the CDR3, the DNA is TGTGCCAGCAGCCCCCCCGGTGGGGAGGGGACCCAGTACTTC. Its protein is CASSPPGGEGTQYF. V gene TRBV7-9 combines with J gene TRBJ2-5, with TRBD2 identical over 7 bases. V was pared by 5 bases and J by 7 bases, with 10 bases of the junction left unmatched. From germline, CDR1 is SEHNR and CDR2 FQNEAQ (reference sequence). The CDR3 covers 14 residues.

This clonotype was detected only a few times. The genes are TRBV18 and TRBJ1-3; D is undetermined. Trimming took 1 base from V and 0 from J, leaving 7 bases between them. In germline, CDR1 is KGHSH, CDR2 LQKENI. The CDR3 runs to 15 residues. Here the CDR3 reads CASSPRAPSGNTIYF. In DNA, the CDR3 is TGTGCCAGCTCACCACGGGCTCCCTCTGGAAACACCATATATTTT.

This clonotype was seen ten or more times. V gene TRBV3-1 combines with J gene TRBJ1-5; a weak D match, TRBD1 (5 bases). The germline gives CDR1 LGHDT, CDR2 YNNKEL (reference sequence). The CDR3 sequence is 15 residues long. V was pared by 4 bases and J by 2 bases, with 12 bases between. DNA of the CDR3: TGTGCCAGCAGCCCGTTTAAAGGGGGCAATCAGCCCCAGCATTTT. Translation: CASSPFKGGNQPQHF.

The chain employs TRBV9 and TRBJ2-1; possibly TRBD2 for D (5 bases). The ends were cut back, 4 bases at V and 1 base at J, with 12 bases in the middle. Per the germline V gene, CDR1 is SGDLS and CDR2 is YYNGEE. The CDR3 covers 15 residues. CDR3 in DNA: TGTGCCAGCAGCCTCGAGGAGGCATCCTACAATGAGCAGTTCTTC. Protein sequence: CASSLEEASYNEQFF.

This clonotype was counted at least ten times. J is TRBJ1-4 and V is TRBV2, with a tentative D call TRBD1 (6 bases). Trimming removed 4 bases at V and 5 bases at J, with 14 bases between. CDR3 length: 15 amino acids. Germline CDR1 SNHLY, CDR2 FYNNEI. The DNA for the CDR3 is TGTGCCAGCAGTGGCCCCGTGGGGGCGAATGAAAAACTGTTTTTT. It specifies CASSGPVGANEKLFF.

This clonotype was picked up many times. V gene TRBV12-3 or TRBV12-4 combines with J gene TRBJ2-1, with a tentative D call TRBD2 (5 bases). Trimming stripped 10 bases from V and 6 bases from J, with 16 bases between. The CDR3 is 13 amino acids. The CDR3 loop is CATNRERFNEQFF. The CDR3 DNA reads TGTGCCACCAATAGGGAGCGTTTCAATGAGCAGTTCTTC.

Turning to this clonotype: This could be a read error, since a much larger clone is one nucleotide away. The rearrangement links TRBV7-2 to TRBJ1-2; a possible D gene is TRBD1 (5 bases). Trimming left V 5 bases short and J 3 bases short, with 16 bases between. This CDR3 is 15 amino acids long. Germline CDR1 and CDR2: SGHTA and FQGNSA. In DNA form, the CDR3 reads TGTGCCAGCAGCGTAGGGCTCGGGGACCACTATGGCTACACCTTC. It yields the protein CASSVGLGDHYGYTF.

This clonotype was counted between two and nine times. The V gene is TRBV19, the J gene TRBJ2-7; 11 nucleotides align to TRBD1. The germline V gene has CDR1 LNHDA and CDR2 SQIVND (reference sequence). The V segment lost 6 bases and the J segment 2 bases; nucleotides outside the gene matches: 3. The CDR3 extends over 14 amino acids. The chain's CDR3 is CASRPGQGAYEQYF. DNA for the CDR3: TGTGCCAGTAGACCGGGACAGGGGGCCTACGAGCAGTACTTC.

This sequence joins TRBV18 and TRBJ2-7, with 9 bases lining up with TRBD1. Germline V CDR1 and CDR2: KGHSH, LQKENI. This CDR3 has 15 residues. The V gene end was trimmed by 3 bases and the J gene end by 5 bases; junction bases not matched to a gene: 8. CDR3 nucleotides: TGTGCCAGCTCACCTGGGACAGGGAGATCCCACGAGCAGTACTTC. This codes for CASSPGTGRSHEQYF.

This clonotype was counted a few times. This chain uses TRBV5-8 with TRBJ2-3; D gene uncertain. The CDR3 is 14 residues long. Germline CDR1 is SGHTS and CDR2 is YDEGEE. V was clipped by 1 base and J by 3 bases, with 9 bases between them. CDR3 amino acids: CASSLTRRTDTQYF. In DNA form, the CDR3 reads TGTGCCAGCAGCTTGACCCGACGGACAGATACGCAGTATTTT.

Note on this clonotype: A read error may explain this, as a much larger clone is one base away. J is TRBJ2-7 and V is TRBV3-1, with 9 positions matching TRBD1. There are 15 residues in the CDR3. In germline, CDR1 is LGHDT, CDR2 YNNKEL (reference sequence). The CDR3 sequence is CAGSQPGQGQGEQYF. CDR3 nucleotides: TGTGCCGGCAGCCAGCCGGGACAGGGTCAAGGGGAGCAGTACTTC.